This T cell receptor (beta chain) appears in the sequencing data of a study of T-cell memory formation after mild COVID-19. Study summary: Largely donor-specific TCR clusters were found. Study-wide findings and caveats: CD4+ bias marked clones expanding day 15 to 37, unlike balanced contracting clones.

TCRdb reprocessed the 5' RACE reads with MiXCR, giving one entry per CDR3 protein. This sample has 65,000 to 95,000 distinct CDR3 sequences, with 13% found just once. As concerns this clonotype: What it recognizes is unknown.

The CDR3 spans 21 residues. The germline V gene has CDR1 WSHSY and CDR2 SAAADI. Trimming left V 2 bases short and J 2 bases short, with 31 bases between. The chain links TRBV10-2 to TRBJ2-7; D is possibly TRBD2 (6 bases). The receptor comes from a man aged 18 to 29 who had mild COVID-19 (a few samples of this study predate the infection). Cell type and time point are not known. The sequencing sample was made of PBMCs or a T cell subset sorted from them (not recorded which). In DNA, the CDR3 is TGCGCCAGCAGTGAGGTTGGTAGGGTGGGGGACTTCAACCCCCACCCCTACGAGCAGTACTTC. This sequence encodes CASSEVGRVGDFNPHPYEQYF.